The 28 T cell receptor beta chains below were found in one sample sequenced in a study of T cell changes during pregnancy in multiple sclerosis. Generated by immunoSEQ multiplex PCR, the TCRdb table keeps only in-frame clones and is missing some. The repertoire holds some 66,000 clones, with 91% as singletons. Sequenced material: CD8+ T cells from peripheral blood mononuclear cells, taken before pregnancy. The receptors shown here come from a female donor with multiple sclerosis, enrolled in a pregnancy study.

The chain combines TRBV5-1 with TRBJ2-5, with 15 bases fitting TRBD2. Per germline, CDR1 SGHRS and CDR2 YFSETQ. The CDR3 spans 17 residues. Unmatched junction bases numbered 8, after V lost 3 bases and J lost 5 bases. CDR3 sequence reads: CASSSWTSGGAYETQYF. CDR3 sequence (DNA): TGCGCCAGCAGCTCCTGGACTAGCGGGGGGGCTTACGAGACCCAGTACTTC.

The rearrangement joins TRBV9 to TRBJ2-5, with 14 positions matching TRBD2. J gave up 2 bases and V 0 bases, and 6 bases lay outside the gene matches. The germline gives CDR1 SGDLS, CDR2 YYNGEE. The CDR3 covers 18 residues. CDR3 sequence: CASSVVGLAGDLQETQYF. The CDR3 DNA sequence: TGTGCCAGCAGCGTAGTGGGACTAGCGGGGGACTTGCAAGAGACCCAGTACTTC.

Only one count was recorded for this clone. The chain recombines TRBV7-2 with TRBJ1-5; the D gene is possibly TRBD1 (5 bases). V lost 1 base, J lost 0 bases, and 16 bases lay in between. Germline values: CDR1 SGHTA, CDR2 FQGNSA. The CDR3 totals 18 residues. CDR3 in amino acids: CASSLGGGGHPSNQPQHF. The CDR3, as DNA: TGTGCCAGCAGCTTAGGGGGGGGTGGACATCCTAGCAATCAGCCCCAGCATTTT.

This chain connects TRBV25-1 to TRBJ1-2; 10 bases are shared with TRBD1. The CDR3 has 14 residues. Germline-derived CDR1 and CDR2 are MGHDK and SYGVNS. The V segment lost 5 bases and the J segment 7 bases; nucleotides outside the gene matches: 7. The CDR3 DNA reads TGTGCCAGCAGTAAACCAGGACAGGGGGTTGGCTACACCTTC. It encodes CASSKPGQGVGYTF.

This clone has a single count. The chain carries TRBV6-5 and TRBJ1-4, with a possible D match to TRBD1 (6 bases). V was pared by 2 bases and J by 5 bases, with 9 bases between. Per germline, CDR1 MNHEY and CDR2 SVGAGI. The CDR3 is 14 amino acids. DNA for the CDR3: TGTGCCAGCAGTTACGGGCAGGGGAATGAAAAACTGTTTTTT. It codes for CASSYGQGNEKLFF.

The genes are TRBV13 and TRBJ1-6; no reliable D call. Germline V gene sequence: CDR1 PRHDT, CDR2 FYEKMQ (reference sequence). The CDR3 runs to 17 residues. V was cut by 5 bases and J by 10 bases, with 24 bases left in between. The CDR3 reads CASSARTPFDSYSPLHF. The CDR3 DNA is TGTGCCAGCAGCGCCCGAACACCCTTTGATTCTTACTCACCCCTCCACTTT.

This chain links TRBV19 with TRBJ2-7; 7 bases are a match to TRBD1. This CDR3 contains 14 residues. Germline CDR1 LNHDA, CDR2 SQIVND (reference sequence). V lost 8 bases and J lost 2; bases outside the gene matches: 9. The CDR3 region is CASGRQGVPYEQYF. DNA of the CDR3: TGTGCCAGTGGGCGGCAGGGGGTCCCCTACGAGCAGTACTTC.

J is TRBJ2-1 and V is TRBV4-1, with 8 bases matching TRBD2. Unmatched junction bases numbered 12, after V lost 1 base and J lost 4 bases. In germline, CDR1 is MGHRA, CDR2 YSYEKL. The CDR3 covers 18 residues. CDR3 in DNA: TGCGCCAGCAGCCAAGTGGACGGGGGGGAAGGCCGTTACAATGAGCAGTTCTTC. This codes for CASSQVDGGEGRYNEQFF.

This chain links TRBV27 with TRBJ2-5; TRBD1 is a possible D gene (5 bases). Trimming pared 7 bases from V and 5 bases from J, leaving 11 bases between. CDR1 MNHEY and CDR2 SMNVEV come from the germline V gene (reference sequence). The CDR3 consists of 12 residues. The CDR3, as DNA: TGTGCCAGCACCGACAGTGGGGAGACCCAGTACTTC. It encodes CASTDSGETQYF.

The V and J genes are TRBV29-1 and TRBJ2-7, with TRBD2 matching over 11 bases. Germline CDR1 and CDR2: SQVTM and ANQGSEA. Germline trimming cut 4 bases from V and 2 bases from J; bases unmatched to any gene: 7. CDR3 length: 15 residues. CDR3 sequence (DNA): TGCAGCGTTGGCTCGGGACTAGCGGAAACCTACGAGCAGTACTTC. Translated: CSVGSGLAETYEQYF.

This rearrangement joins TRBV5-1 to TRBJ1-2; 9 nucleotides agree with TRBD1. Per the germline V gene, CDR1 is SGHRS and CDR2 is YFSETQ. V shed 1 base, J shed 2 bases, and the junction held 9 bases outside the gene matches. This CDR3 has 17 amino acids. DNA for the CDR3: TGCGCCAGCAGCTTGAATGGGCGACAGGGGGGGAACTATGGCTACACCTTC. Residues: CASSLNGRQGGNYGYTF.

The chain links TRBV13 to TRBJ2-1, with 12 bases aligning to TRBD2. This CDR3 region has 16 residues. V dropped 1 base and J dropped 4; count of bases not matched to a gene: 2. The germline V gene encodes CDR1 PRHDT and CDR2 FYEKMQ (reference sequence). This CDR3 reads CASSLATSGGYNEQFF. For the CDR3, the DNA is TGTGCCAGCAGCTTAGCAACTAGCGGGGGGTACAATGAGCAGTTCTTC.

The chain carries TRBV9 and TRBJ1-3; D possibly corresponds to TRBD1 (6 bases). There are 16 residues in the CDR3. CDR1 is SGDLS and CDR2 is YYNGEE in the germline V gene. The germline V and J ends were trimmed by 4 bases and 0 bases, with 14 bases remaining between them. The CDR3 protein is CASSLEDSYSGNTIYF. CDR3 in DNA: TGTGCCAGCAGCCTAGAGGACAGTTACTCTGGAAACACCATATATTTT. Filled out from reference TRBV9 and TRBJ1-3, the complete variable domain reads DSGVTQTPKHLITATGQRVTLRCSPRSGDLSVYWYQQSLDQGLQFLIQYYNGEERAKGNILERFSAQQFPDLHSELNLSSLELGDSALYFCASSLEDSYSGNTIYFGEGSWLTVV.

J is TRBJ2-1 and V is TRBV11-3, with a possible D match to TRBD2 (6 bases). Germline V gene data show CDR1 as SGHNT and CDR2 as YENEEA. The CDR3 loop spans 14 amino acids. With 4 bases removed from V and 2 bases from J, the gap between germline ends came to 9 bases. For the CDR3, the DNA is TGTGCCAGCAGCTATAGCGGAACCTACAATGAGCAGTTCTTC. It translates to CASSYSGTYNEQFF.

The chain recombines TRBV7-3 with TRBJ2-3, with 9 bases that match TRBD2. The CDR3 sequence is 16 residues long. J was trimmed by 5 bases and V by 0 bases; bases with no gene match: 6. CDR1 SGHTA and CDR2 FQGTGA come from the germline V gene. This CDR3 reads CASSLTGGGAGDTQYF. DNA of the CDR3: TGTGCCAGCAGCTTAACCGGCGGGGGGGCTGGAGATACGCAGTATTTT.

This chain connects TRBV13 to TRBJ1-1; D gene uncertain. Trimming stripped 1 base from V and 11 bases from J, with 23 bases between. The germline CDR1 and CDR2 sequences are PRHDT and FYEKMQ (reference sequence). The CDR3 has 16 residues. The CDR3 DNA follows: TGTGCCAGCAGCTTAGCACGGGATCTCCGGGAGGCGGGTGCTTTCTTT. Its translation is CASSLARDLREAGAFF.

The chain has TRBV11-3 and TRBJ1-1, with D maybe TRBD1 (6 bases). CDR3 length: 14 residues. Trimming removed 1 base at V and 5 bases at J, with 11 bases between. Per the germline V gene, CDR1 is SGHNT and CDR2 is YENEEA. The DNA for the CDR3 is TGTGCCAGCAGCTTAGCCCCTACAGGGACTGAAGCTTTCTTT. Translating gives CASSLAPTGTEAFF.

The chain is built from TRBV27 and TRBJ1-2; TRBD1 aligns across 8 bases. The CDR3 has 16 amino acids. With 4 bases clipped from V and 6 bases from J, the junction kept 13 bases outside the gene matches. Germline V CDR1 and CDR2: MNHEY, SMNVEV (reference sequence). CDR3 region: CASSSGIRQGHNGYTF. DNA for the CDR3: TGTGCCAGCAGTTCCGGTATACGACAGGGGCACAATGGCTACACCTTC.

The chain couples TRBV15 to TRBJ2-1, with 7 positions matching TRBD2. The V and J ends lost 2 bases and 0 bases, in that order; junction bases with no gene match: 7. This CDR3 contains 17 residues. In germline, CDR1 is LNHNV, CDR2 YYDKDF (reference sequence). The CDR3 coding sequence is TGTGCCACCAGCAGACCTGAGACTAGCCTCTCCTACAATGAGCAGTTCTTC. It codes for CATSRPETSLSYNEQFF.

This CDR3 is CAIGGTWGDTEAFF. CDR3 in DNA: TGTGCCATCGGCGGGACCTGGGGGGACACTGAAGCTTTCTTT. The V gene is TRBV10-3, the J gene TRBJ1-1; weak D call: TRBD1 (5 bases). Germline-derived CDR1 and CDR2 are ENHRY and SYGVKD. The CDR3 consists of 14 residues. The V and J ends lost 8 bases and 3 bases respectively, with 16 bases between them.

This sequence joins TRBV5-1 and TRBJ2-7; TRBD1 matches at 7 bases. This CDR3 is 15 amino acids long. The germline V gene has CDR1 SGHRS and CDR2 YFSETQ. Unmatched junction bases numbered 4, after V lost 0 bases and J lost 1 base. The chain's CDR3 is CASSLAEGASYEQYF. CDR3 DNA sequence: TGCGCCAGCAGCTTGGCCGAGGGGGCTTCCTACGAGCAGTACTTC. Full variable domain (remainder filled in from reference TRBV5-1 and TRBJ2-7): KAGVTQTPRYLIKTRGQQVTLSCSPISGHRSVSWYQQTPGQGLQFLFEYFSETQRNKGNFPGRFSGRQFSNSRSEMNVSTLELGDSALYLCASSLAEGASYEQYFGPGTRLTVT.

The V call is TRBV15, the J call TRBJ1-1; tentative D call: TRBD1 (6 bases). CDR1 and CDR2 from the germline V gene are LNHNV and YYDKDF (reference sequence). This CDR3 has 16 amino acids. V lost 1 base and J lost 2, with 14 bases in between. The chain's CDR3 is CATSRVRVGGNTEAFF. The CDR3 nucleotides are TGTGCCACCAGCAGAGTACGAGTAGGGGGTAACACTGAAGCTTTCTTT.

The CDR3 here is CASSFISTDTQYF. CDR3 bases: TGTGCCAGCAGCTTTATAAGCACAGATACGCAGTATTTT. The V gene is TRBV7-8, the J gene TRBJ2-3; no definite D call. This CDR3 region has 13 residues. Per the germline V gene, CDR1 is SGHVS and CDR2 is FQNEAQ. The V end lost 3 bases, the J end lost 0 bases, and 4 bases lay between the germline ends.

The V gene is TRBV29-1, the J gene TRBJ2-1; D gene uncertain. In germline, CDR1 is SQVTM, CDR2 ANQGSEA. V was clipped by 5 bases and J by 6 bases, with 11 bases between them. The CDR3 runs to 12 residues. The CDR3 region is CSVPWRGNEQFF. CDR3 DNA sequence: TGCAGCGTTCCTTGGCGCGGCAATGAGCAGTTCTTC.

In this sample, this clone turned up a few times. This chain joins TRBV15 and TRBJ2-7; D remains unclear. The CDR3 covers 16 residues. Germline values: CDR1 LNHNV, CDR2 YYDKDF (reference sequence). V gave up 3 bases and J gave up 0 bases, with 15 bases separating them. DNA of the CDR3: TGTGCCACCAGCAGTCCCGACTCTAGAAGCTCCTACGAGCAGTACTTC. Its protein product is CATSSPDSRSSYEQYF.

The chain combines TRBV2 with TRBJ2-7, with 7 bases that match TRBD1. The germline V gene has CDR1 SNHLY and CDR2 FYNNEI. The CDR3 covers 14 residues. Trimming removed 10 bases from V and 3 bases from J; junction bases left unmatched: 12. The CDR3, as DNA: TGTGCCACAACAGGGGTGGTTGGACACTACGAGCAGTACTTC. As protein: CATTGVVGHYEQYF. Full variable domain (remainder filled in from reference TRBV2 and TRBJ2-7): EPEVTQTPSHQVTQMGQEVILRCVPISNHLYFYWYRQILGQKVEFLVSFYNNEISEKSEIFDDQFSVERPDGSNFTLKIRSTKLEDSAMYFCATTGVVGHYEQYFGPGTRLTVT.

V usage is TRBV6-5 and J usage is TRBJ1-2, with D possibly matching TRBD1 (5 bases). Germline V CDR1 and CDR2: MNHEY, SVGAGI. Trimming shortened V by 5 bases and J by 6 bases, and 19 bases separated the two germline ends. The CDR3 covers 15 residues. The CDR3 protein is CASSPPGEGYDGYTF. CDR3 sequence (DNA): TGTGCCAGCAGTCCCCCGGGGGAGGGCTACGATGGCTACACCTTC.

This sequence joins TRBV6-5 and TRBJ1-2, with D possibly TRBD1 on 5 matching bases. The germline V and J ends were trimmed by 4 bases and 4 bases, with 10 bases remaining between them. The CDR3 sequence is 13 residues long. Germline V gene sequence: CDR1 MNHEY, CDR2 SVGAGI. This chain's CDR3 is CASSSTGPYGYTF. The CDR3 nucleotides read TGTGCCAGCAGTTCCACAGGCCCCTATGGCTACACCTTC.